This section outlines one T cell receptor beta chain sequence together with its context. This sample is part of a study of shared T cell receptors in the human thymus. Clones were sequenced by immunoSEQ multiplex PCR, and TCRdb holds only the in-frame ones, with some missing. The data contain some 760,000 clones, over 75% of them singletons. Per the germline V gene, CDR1 is KGHSH and CDR2 is LQKENI. The V and J ends lost 3 bases and 0 bases, in that order; junction bases with no gene match: 8. The CDR3 extends over 17 amino acids. This same sample was also taken into another study, of human thymus T cells. As reported in that work: Resections removed during corrective heart surgery provided the thymus tissue used. Highly overlapping thymic repertoires in unrelated individuals were reported by related research.

The V and J genes are TRBV18 and TRBJ2-7; 10 bases match TRBD2. The receptor was isolated from a girl under three years old with a congenital heart defect. Input material: thymocytes. CDR3 in amino acids: CASSPGYGLAVSYEQYF. CDR3 DNA sequence: TGTGCCAGCTCACCGGGCTACGGACTAGCGGTCTCCTACGAGCAGTACTTC.